The sequence of this T cell receptor beta chain was determined in a study of blood T cell repertoires in COVID-19. Study at large: Samples came from the United States, Italy and Spain, spanning acute and convalescent COVID-19. The analysed material was cDNA or gDNA that came from T cells, B-cell-depleted T cells, or PBMCs.

Authors' methods: By means of reference gene primer amplification, nucleated cell counts were estimated. The table came from immunoSEQ multiplex PCR; TCRdb's copy has only in-frame clones and leaves some out. The D gene and trimming were derived from the DNA, and the V and J assignments and clone size from that table. The sample lists 95,000 to 150,000 clones, around three quarters occurring once. Sequenced sample: peripheral blood. This receptor was identified in a man between 60 and 75 years old with active or convalescent COVID-19.

The DNA for the CDR3 is TGCGCCAGCATTCTACCAGGTGAGCGGGATATTGATGAGCAGTTCTTC. This codes for CASILPGERDIDEQFF. The rearrangement joins TRBV23-1 to TRBJ2-1; TRBD2 matches at 7 bases. TRBV23-1 belongs to the ORF category, with a function that is uncertain. Trimming took 7 bases from V and 8 from J; bases not matched to a gene: 17. The CDR3 runs 16 residues.